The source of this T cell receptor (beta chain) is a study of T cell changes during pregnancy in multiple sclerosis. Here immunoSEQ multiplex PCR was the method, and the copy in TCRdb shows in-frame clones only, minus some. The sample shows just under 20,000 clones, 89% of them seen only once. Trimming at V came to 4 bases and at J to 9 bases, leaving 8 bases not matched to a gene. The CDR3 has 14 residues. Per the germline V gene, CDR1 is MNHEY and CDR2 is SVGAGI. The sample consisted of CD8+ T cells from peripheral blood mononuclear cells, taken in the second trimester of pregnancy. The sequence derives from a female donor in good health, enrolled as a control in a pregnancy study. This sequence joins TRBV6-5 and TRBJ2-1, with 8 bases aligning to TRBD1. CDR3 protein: CASSLGQGVGEQFF. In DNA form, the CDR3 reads TGTGCCAGCAGTTTAGGACAGGGTGTTGGTGAGCAGTTCTTC.